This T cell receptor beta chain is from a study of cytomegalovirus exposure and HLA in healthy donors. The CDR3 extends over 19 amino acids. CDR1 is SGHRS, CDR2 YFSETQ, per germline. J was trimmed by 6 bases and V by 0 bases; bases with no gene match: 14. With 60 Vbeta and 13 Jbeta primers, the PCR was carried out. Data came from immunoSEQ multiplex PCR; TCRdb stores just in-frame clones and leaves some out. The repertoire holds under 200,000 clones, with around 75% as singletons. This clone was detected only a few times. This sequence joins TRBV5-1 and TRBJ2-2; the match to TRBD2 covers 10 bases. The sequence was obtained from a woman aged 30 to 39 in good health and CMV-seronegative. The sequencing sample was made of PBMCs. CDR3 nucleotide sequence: TGCGCCAGCAGCTTGGGGTCAGCTAGCGGGGGCCTCAGGGCCGGGGAGCTGTTTTTT. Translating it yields CASSLGSASGGLRAGELFF.